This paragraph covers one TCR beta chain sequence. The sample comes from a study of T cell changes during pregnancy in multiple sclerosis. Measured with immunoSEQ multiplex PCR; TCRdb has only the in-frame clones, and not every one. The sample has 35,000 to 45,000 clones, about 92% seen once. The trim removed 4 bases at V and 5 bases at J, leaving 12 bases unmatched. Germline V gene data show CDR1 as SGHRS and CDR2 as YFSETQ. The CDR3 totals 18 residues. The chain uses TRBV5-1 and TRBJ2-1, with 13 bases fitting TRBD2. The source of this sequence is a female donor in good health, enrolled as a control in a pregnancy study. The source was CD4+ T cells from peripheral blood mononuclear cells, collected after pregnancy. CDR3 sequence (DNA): TGCGCCAGCAGCCCCGGGACTAGCGGGATCGGATCCCACAATGAGCAGTTCTTC. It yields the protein CASSPGTSGIGSHNEQFF. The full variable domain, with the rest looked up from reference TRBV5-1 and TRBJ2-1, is KAGVTQTPRYLIKTRGQQVTLSCSPISGHRSVSWYQQTPGQGLQFLFEYFSETQRNKGNFPGRFSGRQFSNSRSEMNVSTLELGDSALYLCASSPGTSGIGSHNEQFFGPGTRLTVL.